A selection of T cell receptor beta chains follows, all from one sample in a study of vaccination and CD4 T cells after COVID-19. TCRdb recomputed calls from the PCR reads with MiXCR, one row per CDR3 protein. In the table there are about 19,000 distinct CDR3 sequences, 55% of which are singletons. For these TCRs, the target antigens are not known. Material for sequencing was CD4+ T cells from blood, cultured in vitro. The source is a human donor who had recovered from COVID-19. Each CDR3 is given with its conserved first and last residue. The order of the fields is CDR3 length, V gene, J gene, D gene, clone size, CDR3 DNA, CDR3 protein. The D gene is left open where the match is weak. Expanded clones get a size class; other rows say once, few or many, or leave the size out.

CDR3 length: 14
V gene: TRBV10-1
J gene: TRBJ2-5
D gene: .
clone size: .
CDR3 DNA: TGCGCCAGCAGTGAGGGGTATTTCCAAGAGACCCAGTACTTC
CDR3 protein: CASSEGYFQETQYF

CDR3 length: 14
V gene: TRBV20-1
J gene: TRBJ2-1
D gene: TRBD2
clone size: .
CDR3 DNA: TGCAGTGCTTGGACTAGCGGGGACTACAATGAGCAGTTCTTC
CDR3 protein: CSAWTSGDYNEQFF

CDR3 length: 15
V gene: TRBV7-9
J gene: TRBJ2-2
D gene: .
clone size: .
CDR3 DNA: TGTGCCAGCAGCTTAGACAGATTAAACACCGGGGAGCTGTTTTTT
CDR3 protein: CASSLDRLNTGELFF

CDR3 length: 14
V gene: TRBV12-3/TRBV12-4
J gene: TRBJ2-2
D gene: .
clone size: .
CDR3 DNA: TGTGCCAGCAGTTTGTCCGGGGGCACCGGGGAGCTGTTTTTT
CDR3 protein: CASSLSGGTGELFF

CDR3 length: 12
V gene: TRBV20-1
J gene: TRBJ1-3
D gene: .
clone size: few
CDR3 DNA: TGCAGTGCTTGGGCCAGTGGAAACACCATATATTTT
CDR3 protein: CSAWASGNTIYF

CDR3 length: 14
V gene: TRBV7-8
J gene: TRBJ1-1
D gene: .
clone size: .
CDR3 DNA: TGTGCCAGCAGCTTAGCAAGGCAGGGCACTGAAGCTTTCTTT
CDR3 protein: CASSLARQGTEAFF

CDR3 length: 17
V gene: TRBV6-1
J gene: TRBJ2-3
D gene: .
clone size: .
CDR3 DNA: TGTGCCAGCAGTGTAGCCGGAGTCGGCGGCGGAGCAGATACGCAGTATTTT
CDR3 protein: CASSVAGVGGGADTQYF

CDR3 length: 14
V gene: TRBV2
J gene: TRBJ2-1
D gene: .
clone size: .
CDR3 DNA: TGTGCCAGCAGTGTGGAACAGCTCCACAATGAGCAGTTCTTC
CDR3 protein: CASSVEQLHNEQFF

CDR3 length: 13
V gene: TRBV11-2
J gene: TRBJ2-1
D gene: .
clone size: .
CDR3 DNA: TGTGCCAGCAGCTTAGATTGGACCACCGAGCAGTTCTTC
CDR3 protein: CASSLDWTTEQFF

CDR3 length: 18
V gene: TRBV7-8
J gene: TRBJ2-7
D gene: TRBD2
clone size: .
CDR3 DNA: TGTGCCAGCAGCCCCCTCAGCGGGAGCCCCGGACCCCCCTACGAGCAGTACTTC
CDR3 protein: CASSPLSGSPGPPYEQYF

CDR3 length: 14
V gene: TRBV7-9
J gene: TRBJ1-5
D gene: TRBD1
clone size: few
CDR3 DNA: TGTGCCAGCAGCCCACAGGGGGGCAATCAGCCCCAGCATTTT
CDR3 protein: CASSPQGGNQPQHF

CDR3 length: 15
V gene: TRBV12-3/TRBV12-4
J gene: TRBJ2-3
D gene: .
clone size: .
CDR3 DNA: TGTGCCAGCAGTCCGGGACGGGGGAGCACAGATACGCAGTATTTT
CDR3 protein: CASSPGRGSTDTQYF

CDR3 length: 15
V gene: TRBV2
J gene: TRBJ2-1
D gene: TRBD2
clone size: .
CDR3 DNA: TGTGCCAGCAGGCCTGGACTAGCGGGAGGATCCGAGCAGTTCTTC
CDR3 protein: CASRPGLAGGSEQFF

CDR3 length: 14
V gene: TRBV12-3/TRBV12-4
J gene: TRBJ2-5
D gene: .
clone size: .
CDR3 DNA: TGTGCCAGCAGTGGGGGAGGGGGCCAAGAGACCCAGTACTTC
CDR3 protein: CASSGGGGQETQYF

CDR3 length: 13
V gene: TRBV27
J gene: TRBJ1-1
D gene: .
clone size: .
CDR3 DNA: TGTGCCAGCACGAATTGGGCGGGCACTGAAGCTTTCTTT
CDR3 protein: CASTNWAGTEAFF

CDR3 length: 13
V gene: TRBV7-2
J gene: TRBJ1-1
D gene: .
clone size: .
CDR3 DNA: TGTGCCAGCAGCTTCGGGGAGTTCACTGAAGCTTTCTTT
CDR3 protein: CASSFGEFTEAFF

CDR3 length: 15
V gene: TRBV15
J gene: TRBJ1-5
D gene: TRBD1
clone size: few
CDR3 DNA: TGTGCCACCAGCAACTACAGGGGGAGGATAGGGCCCCAGCATTTT
CDR3 protein: CATSNYRGRIGPQHF

CDR3 length: 15
V gene: TRBV7-2
J gene: TRBJ2-7
D gene: .
clone size: .
CDR3 DNA: TGTGCCAGCAGCTTAGAGGGGCAGGGGACCTACGAGCAGTACTTC
CDR3 protein: CASSLEGQGTYEQYF

CDR3 length: 14
V gene: TRBV24-1
J gene: TRBJ2-2
D gene: .
clone size: once
CDR3 DNA: TGTGCCACCAGTGAGGGGACCTTCACCGGGGAGCTGTTTTTT
CDR3 protein: CATSEGTFTGELFF

CDR3 length: 18
V gene: TRBV7-2
J gene: TRBJ2-3
D gene: TRBD2
clone size: .
CDR3 DNA: TGTGCCAGCAGCTCCCGGGGGGTGGGGTGGGTAGCGGAGAATACGCAGTATTTT
CDR3 protein: CASSSRGVGWVAENTQYF

CDR3 length: 14
V gene: TRBV21-1
J gene: TRBJ2-5
D gene: .
clone size: .
CDR3 DNA: TGTGCCAGCCCGAACAGGGGGCGCAAAGAGACCCAGTACTTC
CDR3 protein: CASPNRGRKETQYF

CDR3 length: 15
V gene: TRBV19
J gene: TRBJ2-1
D gene: TRBD2
clone size: .
CDR3 DNA: TGTGCCAGTAGTATCACGGGAGGGGGCTACAATGAGCAGTTCTTC
CDR3 protein: CASSITGGGYNEQFF

CDR3 length: 18
V gene: TRBV28
J gene: TRBJ2-1
D gene: .
clone size: .
CDR3 DNA: TGTGCCAGCAGTCCGCAATACAGGGGGCTAGCGGGAGCCAATGAGCAGTTCTTC
CDR3 protein: CASSPQYRGLAGANEQFF

CDR3 length: 14
V gene: TRBV6-1
J gene: TRBJ2-1
D gene: .
clone size: .
CDR3 DNA: TGTGCCAGTTCGGGGGCGAGCTCCTACAATGAGCAGTTCTTC
CDR3 protein: CASSGASSYNEQFF

CDR3 length: 13
V gene: TRBV10-3
J gene: TRBJ2-1
D gene: TRBD1
clone size: .
CDR3 DNA: TGTGCCATCACCGGGACAGGGGCCAGTGAGCAGTTCTTC
CDR3 protein: CAITGTGASEQFF

CDR3 length: 12
V gene: TRBV7-9
J gene: TRBJ1-1
D gene: .
clone size: .
CDR3 DNA: TGTGCCAGCAGCCAAGATATCACTCGAGCTTTCTTT
CDR3 protein: CASSQDITRAFF